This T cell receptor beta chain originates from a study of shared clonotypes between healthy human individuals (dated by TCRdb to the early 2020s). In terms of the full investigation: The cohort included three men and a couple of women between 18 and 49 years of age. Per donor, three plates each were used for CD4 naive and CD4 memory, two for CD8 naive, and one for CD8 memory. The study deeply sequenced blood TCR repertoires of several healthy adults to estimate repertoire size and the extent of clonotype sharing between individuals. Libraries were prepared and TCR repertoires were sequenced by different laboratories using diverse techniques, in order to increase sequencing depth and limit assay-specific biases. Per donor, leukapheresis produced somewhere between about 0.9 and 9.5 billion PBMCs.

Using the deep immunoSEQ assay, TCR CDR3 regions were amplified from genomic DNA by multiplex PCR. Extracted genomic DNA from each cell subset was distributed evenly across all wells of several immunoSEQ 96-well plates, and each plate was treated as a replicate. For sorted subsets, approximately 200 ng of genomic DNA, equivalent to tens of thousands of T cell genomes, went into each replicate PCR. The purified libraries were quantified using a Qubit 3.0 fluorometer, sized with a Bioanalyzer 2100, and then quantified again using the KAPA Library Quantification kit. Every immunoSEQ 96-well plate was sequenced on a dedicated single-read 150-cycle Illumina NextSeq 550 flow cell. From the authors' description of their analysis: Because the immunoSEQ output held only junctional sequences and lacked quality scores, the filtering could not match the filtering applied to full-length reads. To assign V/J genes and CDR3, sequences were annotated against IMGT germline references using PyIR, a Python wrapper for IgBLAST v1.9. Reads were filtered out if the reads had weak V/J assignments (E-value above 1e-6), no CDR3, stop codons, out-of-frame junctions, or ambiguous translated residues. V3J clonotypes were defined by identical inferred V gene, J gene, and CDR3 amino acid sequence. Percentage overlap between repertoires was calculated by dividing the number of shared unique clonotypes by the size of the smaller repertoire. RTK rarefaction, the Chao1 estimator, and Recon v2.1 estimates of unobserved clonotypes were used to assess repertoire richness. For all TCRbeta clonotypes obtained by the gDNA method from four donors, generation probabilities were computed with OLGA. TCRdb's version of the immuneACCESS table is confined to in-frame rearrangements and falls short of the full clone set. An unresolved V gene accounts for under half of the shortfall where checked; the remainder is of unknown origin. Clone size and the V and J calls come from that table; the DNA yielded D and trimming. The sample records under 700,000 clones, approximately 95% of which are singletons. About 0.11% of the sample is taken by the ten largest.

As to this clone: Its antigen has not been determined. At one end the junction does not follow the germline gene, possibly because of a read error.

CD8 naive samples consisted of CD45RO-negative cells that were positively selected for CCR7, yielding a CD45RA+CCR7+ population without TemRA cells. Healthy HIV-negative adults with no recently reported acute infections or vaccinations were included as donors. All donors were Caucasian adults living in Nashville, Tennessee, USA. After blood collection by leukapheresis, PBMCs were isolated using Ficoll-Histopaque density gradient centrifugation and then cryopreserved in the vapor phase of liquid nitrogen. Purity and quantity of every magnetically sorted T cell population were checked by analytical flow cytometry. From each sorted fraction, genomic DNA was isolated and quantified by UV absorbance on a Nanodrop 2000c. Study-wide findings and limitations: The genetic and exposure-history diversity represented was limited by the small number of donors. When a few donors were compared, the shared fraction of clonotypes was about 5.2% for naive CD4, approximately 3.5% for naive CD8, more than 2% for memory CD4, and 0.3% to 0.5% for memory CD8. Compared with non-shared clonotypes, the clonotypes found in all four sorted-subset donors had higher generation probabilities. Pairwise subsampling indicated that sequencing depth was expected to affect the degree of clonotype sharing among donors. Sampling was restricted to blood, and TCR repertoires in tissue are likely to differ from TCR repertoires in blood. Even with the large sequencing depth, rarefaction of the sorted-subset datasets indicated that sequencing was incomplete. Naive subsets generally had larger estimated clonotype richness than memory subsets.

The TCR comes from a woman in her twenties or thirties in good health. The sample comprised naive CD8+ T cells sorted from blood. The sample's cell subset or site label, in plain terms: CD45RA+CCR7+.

The base sequence is TGTGCCAGCAGCGCCTATCACACTGAATCTTTCTTT. Translation gives CASSAYHTESFF. This receptor chain uses TRBV7-9 and TRBJ1-1, with no D gene named confidently. The germline V gene (reference sequence) provides CDR1 SEHNR and CDR2 FQNEAQ. From its cysteine to its phenylalanine, the CDR3 spans 12 amino acids. Only the CDR3 region is kept as DNA, spanning 36 bases read in frame from base 1.